This T cell receptor (beta chain) originates from a study of CD4 and CD8 cells across lung adenocarcinoma regions. Per germline, CDR1 MGHDK and CDR2 SYGVNS. CDR3 length: 17 residues. The V gene end was trimmed by 4 bases and the J gene end by 6 bases; junction bases not matched to a gene: 15. Samples came from patients with localized non-small cell lung adenocarcinoma. Via MiXCR, TCRdb re-called the PCR reads, giving one row per CDR3 protein. This sample has about 25,000 distinct CDR3 sequences; 50% to 55% occur once, and the top ten carry approximately 46%. This sequence was found in a male donor with lung adenocarcinoma. The CD4 and CD8 labels of this study may be unreliable. V gene TRBV25-1 combines with J gene TRBJ2-1; 7 bases map to TRBD1. The sample taken for sequencing was CD8+ T cells from the center of a lung tumor. The CDR3 loop reads CASSAAGTAFGRNEQFF. The CDR3 DNA reads as TGTGCCAGCAGTGCCGCCGGGACAGCTTTTGGTCGCAATGAGCAGTTCTTC. The entire variable domain, with the rest obtained from reference TRBV25-1 and TRBJ2-1, is as follows: EADIYQTPRYLVIGTGKKITLECSQTMGHDKMYWYQQDPGMELHLIHYSYGVNSTEKGDLSSESTVSRIRTEHFPLTLESARPSHTSQYLCASSAAGTAFGRNEQFFGPGTRLTVL.